This is a list of T cell receptor beta chains from one sample in a study of cytomegalovirus exposure and HLA in healthy donors. Method: immunoSEQ multiplex PCR; TCRdb's copy keeps in-frame clones and lacks some. The table records about 79,000 clones, approximately 70% of them present only once. Sequenced input: PBMCs. Receptor source: a man between 60 and 75 years old in good health and CMV-seronegative. The CDR3 runs from the conserved cysteine through the conserved F or W. Part of the rows lack a size; the others show once, few, many or a class for expanded clones.

J,size,V,CDR3
TRBJ2-7,NA,TRBV7-9,CASRAGTLDYEQYF
TRBJ2-6,NA,TRBV5-1,CASSVGTGGYGANVLTF
TRBJ2-1,few,TRBV11-2,CASSSRGLAGGNEQFF
TRBJ1-1,once,TRBV5-4,CASSRDRGGQAFF
TRBJ2-7,NA,TRBV2,CASSSRGVATAYEQYF
TRBJ1-1,NA,TRBV7-6,CASSLGEQLNTEAFF
TRBJ1-6,many,TRBV6-6,CASSYSTGGNSPLHF
TRBJ2-3,once,TRBV2,CASSEGYASGTSTDTQYF
TRBJ2-7,NA,TRBV4-2,CASSQESKGGVYEQYF
TRBJ1-1,few,TRBV7-2,CASSTTGTGSAEAFF
TRBJ2-1,NA,TRBV19,CASSQWVASGGNEQFF
TRBJ1-3,NA,TRBV28,CASSLGQLGNTIYF
TRBJ2-1,NA,TRBV11-2,CASSLVPTAPGMNEQFF